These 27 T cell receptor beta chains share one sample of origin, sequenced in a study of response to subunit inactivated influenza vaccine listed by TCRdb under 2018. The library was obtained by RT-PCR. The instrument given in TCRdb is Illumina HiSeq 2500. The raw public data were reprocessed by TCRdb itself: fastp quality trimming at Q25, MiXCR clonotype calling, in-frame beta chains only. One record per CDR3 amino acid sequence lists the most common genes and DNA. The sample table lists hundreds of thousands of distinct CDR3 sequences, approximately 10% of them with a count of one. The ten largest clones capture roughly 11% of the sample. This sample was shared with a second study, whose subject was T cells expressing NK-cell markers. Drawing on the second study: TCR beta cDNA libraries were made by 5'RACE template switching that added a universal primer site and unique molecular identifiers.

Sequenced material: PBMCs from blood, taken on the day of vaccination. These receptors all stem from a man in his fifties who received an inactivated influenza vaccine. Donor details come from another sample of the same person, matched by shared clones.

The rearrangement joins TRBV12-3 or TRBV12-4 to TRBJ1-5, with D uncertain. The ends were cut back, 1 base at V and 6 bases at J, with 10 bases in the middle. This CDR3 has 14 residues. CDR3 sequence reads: CASSLGGSGQPQHF. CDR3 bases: TGTGCCAGCAGTTTAGGGGGTTCTGGTCAGCCCCAGCATTTT.

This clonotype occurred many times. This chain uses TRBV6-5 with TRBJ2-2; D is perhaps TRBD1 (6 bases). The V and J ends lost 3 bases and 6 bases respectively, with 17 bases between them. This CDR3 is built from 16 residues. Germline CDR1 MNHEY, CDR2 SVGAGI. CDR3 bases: TGTGCCAGCAGTTATTTAACAGGGCTATCGCCCGGGGAGCTGTTTTTT. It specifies CASSYLTGLSPGELFF.

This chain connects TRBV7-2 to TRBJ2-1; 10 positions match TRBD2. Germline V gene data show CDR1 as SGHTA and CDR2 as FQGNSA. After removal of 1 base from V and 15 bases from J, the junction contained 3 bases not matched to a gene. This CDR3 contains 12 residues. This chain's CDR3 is CASSLVAGGPFF. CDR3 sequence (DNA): TGTGCCAGCAGCTTAGTAGCGGGGGGCCCGTTCTTC.

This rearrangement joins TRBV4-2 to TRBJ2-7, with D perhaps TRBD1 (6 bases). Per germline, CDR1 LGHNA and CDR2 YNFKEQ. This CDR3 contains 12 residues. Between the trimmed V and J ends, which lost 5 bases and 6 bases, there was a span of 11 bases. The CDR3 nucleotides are TGTGCCAGCAGCTCGGGACAAGGCGAGCAGTACTTC. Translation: CASSSGQGEQYF.

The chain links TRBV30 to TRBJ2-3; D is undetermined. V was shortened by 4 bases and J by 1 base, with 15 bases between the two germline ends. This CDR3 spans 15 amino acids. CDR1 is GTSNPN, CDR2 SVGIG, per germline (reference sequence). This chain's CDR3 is CAWMTIRAGTDTQYF. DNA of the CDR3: TGTGCCTGGATGACGATAAGGGCCGGCACAGATACGCAGTATTTT. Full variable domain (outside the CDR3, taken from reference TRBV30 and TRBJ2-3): SQTIHQWPATLVQPVGSPLSLECTVEGTSNPNLYWYRQAAGRGLQLLFYSVGIGQISSEVPQNLSASRPQDRQFILSSKKLLLSDSGFYLCAWMTIRAGTDTQYFGPGTRLTVL.

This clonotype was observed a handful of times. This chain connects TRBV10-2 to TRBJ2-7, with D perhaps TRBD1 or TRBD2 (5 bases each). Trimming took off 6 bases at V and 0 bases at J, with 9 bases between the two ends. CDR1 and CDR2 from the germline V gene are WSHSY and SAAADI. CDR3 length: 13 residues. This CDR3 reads CASRWDVSYEQYF. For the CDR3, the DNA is TGCGCCAGCAGGTGGGACGTCTCCTACGAGCAGTACTTC.

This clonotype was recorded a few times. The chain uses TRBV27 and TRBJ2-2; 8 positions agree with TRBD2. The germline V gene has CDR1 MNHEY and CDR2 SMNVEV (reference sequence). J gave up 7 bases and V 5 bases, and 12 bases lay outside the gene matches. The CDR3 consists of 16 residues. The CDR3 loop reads CASSRPSGLVNGELFF. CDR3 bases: TGTGCCAGCAGTAGACCCTCGGGACTAGTTAACGGGGAGCTGTTTTTT.

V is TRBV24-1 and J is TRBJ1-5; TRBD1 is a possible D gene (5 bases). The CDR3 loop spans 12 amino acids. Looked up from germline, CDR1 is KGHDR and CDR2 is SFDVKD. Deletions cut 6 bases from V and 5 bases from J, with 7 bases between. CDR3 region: CATSQGDQPQHF. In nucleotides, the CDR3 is TGTGCCACCAGTCAAGGGGATCAGCCCCAGCATTTT.

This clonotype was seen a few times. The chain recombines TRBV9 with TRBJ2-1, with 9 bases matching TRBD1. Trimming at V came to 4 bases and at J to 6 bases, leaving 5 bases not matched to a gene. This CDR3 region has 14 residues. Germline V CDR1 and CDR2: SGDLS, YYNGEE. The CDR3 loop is CASSPVTGGNEQFF. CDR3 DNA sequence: TGTGCCAGCAGCCCCGTGACAGGGGGCAATGAGCAGTTCTTC.

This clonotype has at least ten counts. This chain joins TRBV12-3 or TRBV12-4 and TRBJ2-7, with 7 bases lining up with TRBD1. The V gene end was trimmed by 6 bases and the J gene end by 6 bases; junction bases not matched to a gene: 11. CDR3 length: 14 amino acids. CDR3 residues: CASRDSFTGAEQYF. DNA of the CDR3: TGTGCCAGCAGAGACAGCTTTACAGGGGCCGAGCAGTACTTC.

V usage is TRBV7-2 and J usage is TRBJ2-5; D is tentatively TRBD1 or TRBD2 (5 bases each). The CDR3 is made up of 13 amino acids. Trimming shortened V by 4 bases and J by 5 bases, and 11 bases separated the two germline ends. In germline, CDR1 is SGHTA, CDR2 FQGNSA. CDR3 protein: CASSSGTKETQYF. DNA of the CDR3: TGTGCCAGCAGCTCCGGGACGAAGGAGACCCAGTACTTC.

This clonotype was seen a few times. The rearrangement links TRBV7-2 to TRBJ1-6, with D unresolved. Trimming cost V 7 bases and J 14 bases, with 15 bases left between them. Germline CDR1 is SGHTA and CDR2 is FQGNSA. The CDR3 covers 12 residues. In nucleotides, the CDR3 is TGTGCCAGCACCTACGGGGAGTCATCCCTCCACTTT. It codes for CASTYGESSLHF.

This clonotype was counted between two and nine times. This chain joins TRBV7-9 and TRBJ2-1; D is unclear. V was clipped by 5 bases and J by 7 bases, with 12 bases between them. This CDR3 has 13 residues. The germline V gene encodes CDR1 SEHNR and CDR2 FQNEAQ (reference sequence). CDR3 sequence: CASSPPGMNEQFF. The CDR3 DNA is TGTGCCAGCAGCCCCCCTGGTATGAATGAGCAGTTCTTC. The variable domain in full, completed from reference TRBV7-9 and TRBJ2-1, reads DTGVSQNPRHKITKRGQNVTFRCDPISEHNRLYWYRQTLGQGPEFLTYFQNEAQLEKSRLLSDRFSAERPKGSFSTLEIQRTEQGDSAMYLCASSPPGMNEQFFGPGTRLTVL.

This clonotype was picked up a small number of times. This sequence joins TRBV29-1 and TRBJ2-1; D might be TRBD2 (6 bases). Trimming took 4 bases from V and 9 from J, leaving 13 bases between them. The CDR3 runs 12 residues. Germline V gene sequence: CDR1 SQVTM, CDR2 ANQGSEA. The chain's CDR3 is CSVVSSAVEQFF. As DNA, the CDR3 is TGCAGCGTTGTTTCTAGCGCGGTTGAGCAGTTCTTC.

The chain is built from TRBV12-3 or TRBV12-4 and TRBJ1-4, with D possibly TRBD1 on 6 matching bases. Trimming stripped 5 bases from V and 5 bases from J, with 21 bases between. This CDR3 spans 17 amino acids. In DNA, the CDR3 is TGTGCCAGCAGTCCTTTCCGGGATCTCACAGGGAATGAAAAACTGTTTTTT. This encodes CASSPFRDLTGNEKLFF.

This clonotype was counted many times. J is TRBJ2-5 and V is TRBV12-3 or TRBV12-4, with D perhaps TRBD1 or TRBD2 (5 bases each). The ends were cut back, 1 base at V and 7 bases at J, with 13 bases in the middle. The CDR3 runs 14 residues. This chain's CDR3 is CASSLGLNGATQYF. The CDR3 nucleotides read TGTGCCAGCAGTTTAGGCCTTAACGGGGCGACCCAGTACTTC.

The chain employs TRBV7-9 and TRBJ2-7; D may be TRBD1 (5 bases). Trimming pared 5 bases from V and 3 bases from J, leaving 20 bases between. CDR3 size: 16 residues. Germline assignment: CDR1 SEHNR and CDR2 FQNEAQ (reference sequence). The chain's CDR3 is CASSPQYRRRFYEQYF. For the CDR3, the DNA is TGTGCCAGCAGCCCCCAGTACAGGCGACGTTTCTACGAGCAGTACTTC.

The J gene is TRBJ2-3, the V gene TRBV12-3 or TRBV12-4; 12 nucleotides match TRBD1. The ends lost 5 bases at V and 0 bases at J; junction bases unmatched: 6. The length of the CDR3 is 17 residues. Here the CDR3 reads CASSRDRGHPSTDTQYF. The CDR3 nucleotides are TGTGCCAGCAGTCGGGACAGGGGGCACCCTAGCACAGATACGCAGTATTTT.

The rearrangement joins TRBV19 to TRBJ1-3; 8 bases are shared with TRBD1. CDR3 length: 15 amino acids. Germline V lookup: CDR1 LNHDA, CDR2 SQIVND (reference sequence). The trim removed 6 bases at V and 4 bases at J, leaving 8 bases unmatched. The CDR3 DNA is TGTGCCAGTAGACCGACAGGGGTAGACGGAAACACCATATATTTT. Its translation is CASRPTGVDGNTIYF.

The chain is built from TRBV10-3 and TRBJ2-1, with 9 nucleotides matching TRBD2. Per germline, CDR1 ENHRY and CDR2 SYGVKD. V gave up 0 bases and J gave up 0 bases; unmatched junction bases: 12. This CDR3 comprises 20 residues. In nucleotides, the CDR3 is TGTGCCATCAGTGAGTCGCCCCCTCTAGCGGGGACTAGCTCCTACAATGAGCAGTTCTTC. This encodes CAISESPPLAGTSSYNEQFF.

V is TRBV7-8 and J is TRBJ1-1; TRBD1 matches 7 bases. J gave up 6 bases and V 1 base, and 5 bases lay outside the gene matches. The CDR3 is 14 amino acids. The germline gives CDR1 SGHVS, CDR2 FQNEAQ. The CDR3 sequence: CASSLGGRGSEAFF. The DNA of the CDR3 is TGTGCCAGCAGCTTAGGTGGCAGGGGGTCTGAAGCTTTCTTT.

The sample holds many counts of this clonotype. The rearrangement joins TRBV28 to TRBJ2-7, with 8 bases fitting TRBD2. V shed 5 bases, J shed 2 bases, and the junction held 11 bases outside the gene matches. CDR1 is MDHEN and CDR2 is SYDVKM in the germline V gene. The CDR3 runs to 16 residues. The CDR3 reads CASSRSAGGTTYEQYF. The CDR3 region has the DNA TGTGCCAGCAGTCGCTCGGCGGGAGGCACCACCTACGAGCAGTACTTC.

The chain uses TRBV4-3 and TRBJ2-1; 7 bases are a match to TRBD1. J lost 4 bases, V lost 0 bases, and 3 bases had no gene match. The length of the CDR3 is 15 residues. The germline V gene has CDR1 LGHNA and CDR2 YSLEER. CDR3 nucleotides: TGCGCCAGCAGCCAAGAAGCGGACAGGTACAATGAGCAGTTCTTC. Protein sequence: CASSQEADRYNEQFF.

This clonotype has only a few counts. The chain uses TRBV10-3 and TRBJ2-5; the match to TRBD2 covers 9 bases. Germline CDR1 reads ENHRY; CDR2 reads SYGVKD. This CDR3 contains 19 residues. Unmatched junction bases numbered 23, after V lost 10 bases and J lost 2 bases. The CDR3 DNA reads TGTGCCACCAGACCTCCGCGGGGGCGGGAGGGCCTAGGGCAAGAGACCCAGTACTTC. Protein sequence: CATRPPRGREGLGQETQYF.

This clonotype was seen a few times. The CDR3 loop reads CSVAPSIEQFF. The CDR3 bases are TGCAGCGTTGCCCCCAGCATTGAGCAGTTCTTC. This sequence joins TRBV29-1 and TRBJ2-1, with unresolved D. Germline V gene sequence: CDR1 SQVTM, CDR2 ANQGSEA. This CDR3 has 11 amino acids. The V and J ends lost 4 bases and 9 bases respectively, with 10 bases between them.

The CDR3 DNA reads as TGTGCCAGCACCCGAGACAGGGGTTCAGGCTACGAGCAGTACTTC. Translated, it gives CASTRDRGSGYEQYF. The rearrangement joins TRBV7-9 to TRBJ2-7, with TRBD1 matching 8 bases. This CDR3 is built from 15 residues. The junction had 11 bases not matched to a gene; V was cut back by 7 bases and J by 3 bases. Germline values: CDR1 SEHNR, CDR2 FQNEAQ (reference sequence).

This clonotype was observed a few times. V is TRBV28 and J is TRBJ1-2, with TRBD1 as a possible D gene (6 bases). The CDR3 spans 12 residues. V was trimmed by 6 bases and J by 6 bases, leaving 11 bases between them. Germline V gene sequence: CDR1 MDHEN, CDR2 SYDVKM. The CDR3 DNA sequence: TGTGCCAGCAGCACAGGGTCCAATGGCTACACCTTC. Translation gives CASSTGSNGYTF.